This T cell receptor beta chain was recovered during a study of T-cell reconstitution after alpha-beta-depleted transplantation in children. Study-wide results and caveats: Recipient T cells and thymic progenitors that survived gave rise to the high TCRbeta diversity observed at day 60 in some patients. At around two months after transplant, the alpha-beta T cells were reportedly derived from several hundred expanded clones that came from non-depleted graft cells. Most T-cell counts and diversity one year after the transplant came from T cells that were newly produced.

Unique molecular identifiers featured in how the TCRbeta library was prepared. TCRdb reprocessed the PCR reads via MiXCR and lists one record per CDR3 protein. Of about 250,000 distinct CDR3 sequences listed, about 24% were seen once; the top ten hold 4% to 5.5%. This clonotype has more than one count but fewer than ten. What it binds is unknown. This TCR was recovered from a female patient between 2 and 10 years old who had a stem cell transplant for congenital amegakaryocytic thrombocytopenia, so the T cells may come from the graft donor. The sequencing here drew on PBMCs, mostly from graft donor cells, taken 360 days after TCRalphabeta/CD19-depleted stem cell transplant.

The CDR3 DNA follows: TGTGCCACCAGTGATTTGGGTAGCAGCACAGATACGCAGTATTTT. Translation: CATSDLGSSTDTQYF. The chain joins TRBV24-1 to TRBJ2-3; D is uncertain. This CDR3 is 15 amino acids long. V was pared by 0 bases and J by 0 bases, with 6 bases between. CDR1 KGHDR and CDR2 SFDVKD come from the germline V gene.